The rows below give T cell receptor beta chains drawn from one sample of a study of human T cells and chemical hapten exposure. Using its own MiXCR run on the RACE reads, TCRdb lists one record per CDR3 protein. The sample carries some 300,000 distinct CDR3 sequences, around 5.5% recorded once. Sequenced material: whole blood, taken in connection with sensitization to the hapten diphenylcyclopropenone (DPC). The receptors originated from a woman under 30 with alopecia areata. Some clones in this sample may be carry-over from other donors' samples. The CDR3 runs from the conserved cysteine through the conserved F or W. The D gene is left open where the match is weak. The size entry is marked missing in some rows and otherwise reads once, few, many or a size class.

>many|TRBJ1-2|NA|TRBV2
CASSPNGMGGYTF
TGTGCCAGCAGTCCGAATGGCATGGGCGGCTACACCTTC
>few|TRBJ1-1|TRBD1|TRBV6-5
CASRPTGAQNTEAFF
TGTGCCAGCAGGCCGACAGGGGCTCAGAACACTGAAGCTTTCTTT
>few|TRBJ1-4|NA|TRBV7-9
CASSLGVQGTNEKLFF
TGTGCCAGCAGCTTAGGGGTCCAGGGCACTAATGAAAAACTGTTTTTT
>NA|TRBJ1-5|NA|TRBV12-3/TRBV12-4
CASSLGHYQPQHF
TGTGCCAGCAGTTTAGGTCACTATCAGCCCCAGCATTTT
>NA|TRBJ2-3|NA|TRBV7-9
CASSLAVWGDTQYF
TGTGCCAGCAGCTTAGCGGTTTGGGGGGATACGCAGTATTTT
>many|TRBJ1-5|NA|TRBV7-9
CASSQSDSPQHF
TGTGCCAGCAGCCAGAGCGACTCGCCCCAGCATTTT
>many|TRBJ2-3|NA|TRBV6-6
CASSYTGDTQYF
TGTGCCAGCAGTTACACAGGAGATACGCAGTATTTT
>few|TRBJ2-3|TRBD1|TRBV7-9
CASSLLGQDIYTQYF
TGTGCCAGCAGCCTACTGGGACAGGACATCTATACGCAGTATTTT
>NA|TRBJ1-5|NA|TRBV2
CASSVGLKGQPQHF
TGTGCCAGCAGTGTGGGACTGAAGGGTCAGCCCCAGCATTTT
>many|TRBJ1-1|NA|TRBV18
CASSPPPGYGTEAFF
TGTGCCAGCTCACCACCTCCGGGGTACGGCACTGAAGCTTTCTTT
>many|TRBJ1-2|TRBD1|TRBV28
CASSFPSRSGQGPSDYGYTF
TGTGCCAGCAGTTTTCCATCGAGATCGGGACAGGGTCCCTCCGACTATGGCTACACCTTC